This TCR beta chain was captured by sequencing in a study of blood T cells in healthy people across ages. The study, taken as a whole, reports: Not knowing donor CMV status may have confounded expanded clonotype changes.

To note about this clonotype: Its antigen is not known.

Collection of around 10 milliliters of peripheral blood was performed for each donor. This CDR3 spans 13 amino acids. V gave up 3 bases and J gave up 0 bases, with 7 bases separating them. Germline V gives CDR1 DFQATT, CDR2 SNEGSKA (reference sequence). Primed by a sample-barcoded 5' primer and a J-beta primer mix, a second PCR proceeded for roughly 7 to 11 cycles. All samples gave at least 2.5 million CDR3-containing paired-end reads. TCRdb called the 5' RACE reads again in MiXCR, with one record for every CDR3 protein. The profile covers approximately 850,000 distinct CDR3 sequences, with 40% to 50% appearing a single time and roughly 19% taken by the ten largest.

This TCR was sampled from a man between 60 and 70 years old in good health. Material for sequencing was blood. The chain links TRBV20-1 to TRBJ2-3; D ambiguous. In nucleotides, the CDR3 is TGCAGTGCTAGTGCGGCTAGCACAGATACGCAGTATTTT. This encodes CSASAASTDTQYF.